This T cell receptor (beta chain) was recovered during a study of OX40 agonist ivuxolimab in advanced cancers. Background on the whole study: Ivuxolimab was an agonistic, fully human IgG2 monoclonal antibody directed against OX40 (CD134), a costimulatory receptor. A male proportion of almost 85% and a mean age of approximately 60 years, ranging from roughly 20 to 80, were recorded for the dose-escalation cohort. Prior anti-PD-1, anti-PD-L1 or anti-CTLA-4 therapy was permitted, and approximately 39% of dose-escalation patients had received checkpoint inhibitors. The monotherapy dose-escalation portion (N of about 57 patients) of the phase I ivuxolimab trial is reported in the paper. Partial responses occurred in three dose-escalation patients, of whom one had hepatocellular carcinoma and two had cutaneous melanoma. Of the 50 to 55 patients in dose escalation, some 20 had hepatocellular carcinoma, roughly 15 had melanoma, 9 had renal cell carcinoma and 9 had head and neck cancer. Intravenous ivuxolimab was administered to patients every 2 weeks at six dose levels: 0.01, 0.1, 0.3, 1.5, 3 and 10 mg/kg. The purpose of peripheral TCRbeta sequencing was to test whether ivuxolimab changed TCR sequence diversity and led to clonal T-cell expansion. Beyond this particular receptor, the publication reports: Low levels of normalized T-cell clonal expansion were also seen in some patients who did not respond. At doses from 0.1 to 3.0 mg/kg, clonal expansion was seen in both CD4+ and CD8+ blood T cells between baseline and week 6. On average, CD8+ T cells showed more expanded clones than CD4+ T cells after ivuxolimab. The antigen specificity of the clonally expanded peripheral T cells was not determined. Partial responders in the 0.1-3.0 mg/kg groups had among the lowest normalized peripheral clonal expansion, especially among CD8+ T cells.

Reading the germline V gene gives CDR1 KGHSH and CDR2 LQKENI. Trimming costs V 6 bases and J 6 bases, and their ends lie 17 bases apart. From cysteine to phenylalanine, the CDR3 is 14 amino acids long. Only the CDR3 DNA is retained, 42 bases long and in frame from the first base. A word on this clone: This clone's antigen is unknown. Base-call qualities are not available, and no considerably larger clone is one nucleotide away.

The trial excluded patients who had a history of autoimmune disease or who were on systemic immunosuppression. Peripheral blood for TCR sequencing was collected from all dose cohorts at baseline, on cycle 4 day 1, and on cycle 7 day 1. Samples were obtained from an open-label, multicenter, first-in-human phase I dose-escalation trial of ivuxolimab. Adults with locally advanced or metastatic melanoma, renal cell, hepatocellular, or head and neck squamous cell carcinoma were enrolled in the trial. Before TCR sequencing, CD4+ T cells and CD8+ T cells were sorted from peripheral blood as separate populations. For sequencing of the TCRbeta CDR3 region, genomic DNA was extracted from the sorted cells. The immunoSEQ Assay was used for sequencing of TCRbeta CDR3 regions. The table was pulled from immuneACCESS by TCRdb, which kept in-frame rearrangements only. Such tables lose some clones; where checked, under half of the loss comes from unresolved V genes, and the rest has no known cause. The table for this sample lists about 70,000 clones; 70% to 90% of them were counted only once. The ten largest make up roughly 8.6% of the sample.

Recombination joined TRBV18 with TRBJ1-2; TRBD1 might be the D gene, on 6 matching bases. The material was CD4+ or CD8+ T cells sorted from blood, obtained in a trial of the OX40 agonist ivuxolimab. The receptor's source is an adult with an advanced solid tumor such as melanoma, head and neck, liver or kidney cancer. The CDR3 is CASSPFRGSDGYTF. The nucleotide sequence is TGTGCCAGCTCGCCCTTCAGGGGCTCTGATGGCTACACCTTC.